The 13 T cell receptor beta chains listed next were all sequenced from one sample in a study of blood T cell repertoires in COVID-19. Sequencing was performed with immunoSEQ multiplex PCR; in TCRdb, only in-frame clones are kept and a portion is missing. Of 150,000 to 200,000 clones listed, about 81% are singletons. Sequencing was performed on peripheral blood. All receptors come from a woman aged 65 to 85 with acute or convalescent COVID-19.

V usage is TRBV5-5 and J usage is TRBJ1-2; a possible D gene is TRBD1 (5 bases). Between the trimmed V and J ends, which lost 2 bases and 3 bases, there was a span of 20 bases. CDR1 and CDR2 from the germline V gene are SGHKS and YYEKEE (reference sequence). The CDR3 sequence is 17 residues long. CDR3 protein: CASSFFPGGEGDYGYTF. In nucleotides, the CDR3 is TGTGCCAGCAGCTTTTTCCCTGGGGGGGAAGGTGACTATGGCTACACCTTC.

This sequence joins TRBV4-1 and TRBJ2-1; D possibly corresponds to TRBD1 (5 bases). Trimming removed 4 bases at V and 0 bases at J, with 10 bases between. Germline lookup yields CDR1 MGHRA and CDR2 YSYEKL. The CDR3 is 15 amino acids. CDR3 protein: CASSPDTNSYNEQFF. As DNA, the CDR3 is TGCGCCAGCAGCCCGGACACCAACTCCTACAATGAGCAGTTCTTC.

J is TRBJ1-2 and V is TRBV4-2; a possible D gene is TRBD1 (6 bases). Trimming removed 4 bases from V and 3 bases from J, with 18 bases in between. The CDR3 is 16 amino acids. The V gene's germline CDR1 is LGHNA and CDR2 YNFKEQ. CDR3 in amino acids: CASSPPGHDVYYGYTF. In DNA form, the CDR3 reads TGTGCCAGCAGCCCACCGGGACACGACGTCTACTATGGCTACACCTTC.

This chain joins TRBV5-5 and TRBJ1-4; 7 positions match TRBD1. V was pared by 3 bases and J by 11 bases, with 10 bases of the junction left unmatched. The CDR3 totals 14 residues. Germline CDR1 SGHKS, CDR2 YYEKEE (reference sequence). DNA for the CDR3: TGTGCCAGCAGCTATACCGGGACAGAGGGGAAACTGTTTTTT. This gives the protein CASSYTGTEGKLFF.

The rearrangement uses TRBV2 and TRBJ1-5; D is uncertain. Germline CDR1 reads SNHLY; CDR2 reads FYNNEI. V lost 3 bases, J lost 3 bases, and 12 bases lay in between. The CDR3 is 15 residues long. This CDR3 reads CASSDLRGINQPQHF. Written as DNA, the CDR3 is TGTGCCAGCAGTGACCTCCGGGGTATCAATCAGCCCCAGCATTTT. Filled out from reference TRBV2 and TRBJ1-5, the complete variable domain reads EPEVTQTPSHQVTQMGQEVILRCVPISNHLYFYWYRQILGQKVEFLVSFYNNEISEKSEIFDDQFSVERPDGSNFTLKIRSTKLEDSAMYFCASSDLRGINQPQHFGDGTRLSIL.

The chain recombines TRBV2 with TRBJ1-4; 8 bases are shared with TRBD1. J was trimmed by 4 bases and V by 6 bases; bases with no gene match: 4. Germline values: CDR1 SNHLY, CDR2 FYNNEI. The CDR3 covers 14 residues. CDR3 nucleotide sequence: TGTGCCAGCAGATCAGGGGGCAATAATGAAAAACTGTTTTTT. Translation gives CASRSGGNNEKLFF.

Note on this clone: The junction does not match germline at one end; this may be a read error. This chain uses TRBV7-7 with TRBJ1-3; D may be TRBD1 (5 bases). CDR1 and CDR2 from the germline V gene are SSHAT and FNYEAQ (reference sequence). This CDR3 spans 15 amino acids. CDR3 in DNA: TGTGCTAGCAGCCGGGGGTTCGGAGCTGGAAACACCATATATTTT. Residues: CASSRGFGAGNTIYF.

CDR3 coding DNA: TGTGCCAGCAGCTTACTACCCGGGACAGGGGCAAATTCACCCCTCCACTTT. Amino acid sequence: CASSLLPGTGANSPLHF. V is TRBV11-2 and J is TRBJ1-6; 10 bases are a match to TRBD1. The CDR3 covers 17 residues. Unmatched junction bases numbered 8, after V lost 2 bases and J lost 7 bases. Germline-derived CDR1 and CDR2 are SGHAT and FQNNGV.

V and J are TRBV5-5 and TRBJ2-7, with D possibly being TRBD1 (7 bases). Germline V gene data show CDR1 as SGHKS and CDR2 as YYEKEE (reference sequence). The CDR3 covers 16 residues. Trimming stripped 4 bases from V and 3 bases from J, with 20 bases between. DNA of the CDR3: TGTGCCAGCAGCCACCCGGCGCAGGGGGGTAGCTACGAGCAGTACTTC. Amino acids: CASSHPAQGGSYEQYF.

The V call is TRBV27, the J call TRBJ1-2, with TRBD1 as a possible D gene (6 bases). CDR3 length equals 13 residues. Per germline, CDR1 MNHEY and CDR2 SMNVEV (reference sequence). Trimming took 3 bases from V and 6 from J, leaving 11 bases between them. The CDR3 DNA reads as TGTGCCAGCAGTTTCACAGGGAGCAATGGCTACACCTTC. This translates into CASSFTGSNGYTF.

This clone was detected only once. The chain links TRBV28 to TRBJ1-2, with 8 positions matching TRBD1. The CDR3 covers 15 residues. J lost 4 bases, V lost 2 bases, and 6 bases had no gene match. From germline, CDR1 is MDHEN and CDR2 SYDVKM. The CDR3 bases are TGTGCCAGCAGTTTAGGCAGGGGGCAGACCTATGGCTACACCTTC. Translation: CASSLGRGQTYGYTF.

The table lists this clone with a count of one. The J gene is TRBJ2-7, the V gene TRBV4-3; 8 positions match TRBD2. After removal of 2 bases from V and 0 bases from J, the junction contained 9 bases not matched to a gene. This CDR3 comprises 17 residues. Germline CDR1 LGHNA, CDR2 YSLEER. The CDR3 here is CASSQRGSSGGSYEQYF. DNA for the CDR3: TGCGCCAGCAGCCAACGAGGGAGCAGCGGGGGCTCCTACGAGCAGTACTTC.

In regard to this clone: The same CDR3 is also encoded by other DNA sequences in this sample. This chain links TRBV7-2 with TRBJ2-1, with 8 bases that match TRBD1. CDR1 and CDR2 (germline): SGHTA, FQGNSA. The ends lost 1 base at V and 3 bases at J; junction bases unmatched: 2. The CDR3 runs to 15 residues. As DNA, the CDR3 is TGTGCCAGCAGCTTAGACGGACAGGGCTACAATGAGCAGTTCTTC. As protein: CASSLDGQGYNEQFF.